Below, 3 T cell receptor beta chains from the same sample are listed, as sequenced in a study of CD4+ T cells in melanoma. TCRdb keeps only in-frame clones here, not all; method: immunoSEQ multiplex PCR. The sample contains about 140,000 clones, 85% to 95% of which appear only once. Source of these receptors: a human donor with melanoma.

The gene calls are TRBV7-9 and TRBJ1-1; D remains unclear. CDR1 is SEHNR, CDR2 FQNEAQ, per germline (reference sequence). Trimming cost V 7 bases and J 3 bases, with 6 bases left between them. The CDR3 loop spans 11 amino acids. The CDR3 region has the DNA TGTGCCAGCATGTCGTACACTGAAGCTTTCTTT. It specifies CASMSYTEAFF.

The rearrangement links TRBV6-1 to TRBJ1-1, with D perhaps TRBD1 (5 bases). V lost 6 bases and J 0 bases, leaving 8 bases between the germline ends. The CDR3 is made up of 13 amino acids. CDR1 is MNHNS, CDR2 SASEGT, per germline. The CDR3: CASRGGMNTEAFF. For the CDR3, the DNA is TGTGCCAGCAGGGGGGGTATGAACACTGAAGCTTTCTTT.

The chain has TRBV6-5 and TRBJ2-2; 11 bases align to TRBD1. The V and J ends lost 6 bases and 5 bases, in that order; junction bases with no gene match: 5. Germline V CDR1 and CDR2: MNHEY, SVGAGI. The length of the CDR3 is 15 residues. For the CDR3, the DNA is TGTGCCAGCAGCCCCCGGGACAGGGGGACCGGGGAGCTGTTTTTT. Its translation is CASSPRDRGTGELFF.